This is a list of T cell receptor beta chains from one sample in a study of PD-1 blockade in classical Hodgkin lymphoma. TCRdb's copy holds only in-frame clones and misses some; the assay was immunoSEQ multiplex PCR. The sample lists 70,000 or so clones, under 95% occurring once. The material sequenced was peripheral blood mononuclear cells (PBMCs), taken at baseline. Every receptor here comes from a human donor with classical Hodgkin lymphoma. Both conserved end residues are part of each CDR3. The D gene is left open where the match is weak. Rows may omit the clone size; those that give it use once, few, many or a size class.

len	v_gene	abundance	d_gene	j_gene	CDR3aa	CDR3nt
13	TRBV18	.	.	TRBJ1-1	CASSRSENTEAFF	TGTGCCAGCTCACGATCGGAGAACACTGAAGCTTTCTTT
13	TRBV5-1	.	.	TRBJ2-7	CASSWGLNYEQYF	TGCGCCAGCAGCTGGGGACTCAACTACGAGCAGTACTTC
16	TRBV14	once	.	TRBJ2-5	CASSQADRGARETQYF	TGTGCCAGCAGCCAAGCGGATCGGGGGGCCAGGGAGACCCAGTACTTC
15	TRBV7-3	once	TRBD2	TRBJ2-7	CASSLSAGGTYEQYF	TGTGCCAGCAGCTTATCCGCGGGGGGGACCTACGAGCAGTACTTC
15	TRBV7-3	.	.	TRBJ2-3	CASSLRGTETDTQYF	TGTGCCAGCAGCTTAAGGGGGACGGAAACAGATACGCAGTATTTT
19	TRBV6-1	.	.	TRBJ2-7	CASSEPPNFVVGSSYEQYF	TGTGCCAGCAGTGAACCCCCTAATTTCGTAGTAGGGAGCTCCTACGAGCAGTACTTC
19	TRBV28	.	.	TRBJ2-3	CASIPGDWQEGGSTDTQYF	TGTGCCAGCATCCCCGGGGACTGGCAAGAGGGGGGCTCCACAGATACGCAGTATTTT
15	TRBV27	.	TRBD2	TRBJ2-7	CASSYTSGRLYEQYF	TGTGCCAGCAGTTATACTAGCGGGAGGTTGTACGAGCAGTACTTC
16	TRBV2	.	.	TRBJ2-2	CASSDVWTANTGELFF	TGTGCCAGCAGTGATGTCTGGACGGCGAACACCGGGGAGCTGTTTTTT
12	TRBV7-9	.	.	TRBJ2-7	CASSLSEYEQYF	TGTGCCAGCAGCTTATCGGAATACGAGCAGTACTTC
14	TRBV28	.	TRBD1	TRBJ1-1	CASSPTPGGTEAFF	TGTGCCAGCAGTCCGACCCCAGGGGGCACTGAAGCTTTCTTT
16	TRBV6-5	.	TRBD2	TRBJ2-7	CASSYGTSGYSYEQYF	TGTGCCAGCAGTTACGGGACTAGCGGGTACTCCTACGAGCAGTACTTC
13	TRBV9	.	TRBD1	TRBJ1-1	CASSVTGLTEAFF	TGTGCCAGCAGCGTGACAGGGCTGACTGAAGCTTTCTTT
16	TRBV5-4	.	TRBD2	TRBJ2-4	CASSLGVTSATNIQYF	TGTGCCAGCAGCTTGGGGGTGACTAGCGCGACAAACATTCAGTACTTC
14	TRBV27	.	.	TRBJ2-7	CASSFSLGPFEQYF	TGTGCCAGCAGTTTCTCGCTGGGCCCCTTCGAGCAGTACTTC
16	TRBV6-5	.	.	TRBJ1-4	CASSYWAGTVNEKLFF	TGTGCCAGCAGTTACTGGGCAGGAACTGTTAATGAAAAACTGTTTTTT
15	TRBV4-1	.	.	TRBJ2-7	CASSQDRLTENEQYF	TGCGCCAGCAGCCAAGATAGGTTGACTGAAAACGAGCAGTACTTC
13	TRBV6-5	.	.	TRBJ1-2	CASRGSQGLGYTF	TGTGCCAGCAGAGGGAGTCAGGGTCTAGGCTACACCTTC
12	TRBV6-5	.	.	TRBJ1-1	CASSRMNTEAFF	TGTGCCAGCAGTCGTATGAACACTGAAGCTTTCTTT
14	TRBV9	.	.	TRBJ1-2	CASSPGAGGYGYTF	TGTGCCAGCAGCCCAGGGGCGGGTGGCTATGGCTACACCTTC
17	TRBV11-2	once	.	TRBJ1-2	CASSLVRSRGQAYGYTF	TGTGCCAGCAGCTTAGTTAGGTCGAGAGGGCAGGCCTATGGCTACACCTTC
14	TRBV11-2	.	TRBD1	TRBJ2-7	CASSLGTGPYEQYF	TGTGCCAGCAGCTTAGGGACAGGGCCCTACGAGCAGTACTTC
22	TRBV28	.	.	TRBJ2-1	CASSFPGGGQGSIWLDSNEQFF	TGTGCCAGCAGTTTTCCCGGGGGGGGACAGGGCTCAATATGGCTAGACTCCAATGAGCAGTTCTTC
14	TRBV7-3	.	.	TRBJ2-3	CASSYTGVTDTQYF	TGTGCCAGCAGTTACACAGGAGTCACAGATACGCAGTATTTT
15	TRBV7-8	once	.	TRBJ1-2	CASSLGPILRYGYTF	TGTGCCAGCAGCTTGGGACCGATCCTCCGCTATGGCTACACCTTC
15	TRBV30	.	.	TRBJ1-1	CAWTGLGRADTEAFF	TGTGCCTGGACTGGGCTCGGGAGGGCGGACACTGAAGCTTTCTTT
13	TRBV7-2	.	TRBD1	TRBJ2-7	CASSAGTGYEQYF	TGTGCCAGCAGCGCCGGGACAGGCTACGAGCAGTACTTC
13	TRBV19	.	TRBD1	TRBJ1-6	CASGSGGLSPLHF	TGTGCCAGTGGATCAGGGGGACTTTCACCCCTCCACTTT
15	TRBV6-6	.	TRBD2	TRBJ2-5	CASSYLGLEQETQYF	TGTGCCAGCAGTTACTTGGGACTAGAACAAGAGACCCAGTACTTC
12	TRBV28	.	.	TRBJ2-7	CASSFRGSEQYF	TGTGCCAGCAGTTTTAGGGGTAGCGAGCAGTACTTC
15	TRBV4-2	.	TRBD1	TRBJ2-5	CASSQIQGETETQYF	TGTGCCAGCAGCCAAATACAGGGGGAAACAGAGACCCAGTACTTC
13	TRBV7-2	.	.	TRBJ2-3	CASSFDTWDTQYF	TGTGCCAGCAGCTTCGACACTTGGGATACGCAGTATTTT
13	TRBV5-1	once	.	TRBJ1-4	CASSPVQNEKLFF	TGCGCCAGCAGTCCAGTCCAGAATGAAAAACTGTTTTTT
14	TRBV13	.	TRBD2	TRBJ2-7	CASSLGVSGIEQYF	TGTGCCAGCAGCTTAGGAGTTAGCGGGATCGAGCAGTACTTC
16	TRBV7-9	.	.	TRBJ2-7	CASSPPRFGSSYEQYF	TGTGCCAGCAGCCCCCCCCGTTTTGGAAGCTCCTACGAGCAGTACTTC
16	TRBV5-1	.	TRBD2	TRBJ2-3	CASSLAASGVPDTQYF	TGCGCCAGCAGCTTGGCGGCTAGCGGGGTCCCAGATACGCAGTATTTT
16	TRBV4-2	.	.	TRBJ1-6	CASSQERREGGSPLHF	TGTGCCAGCAGCCAAGAACGAAGGGAGGGAGGATCACCCCTCCACTTT
13	TRBV29-1	.	.	TRBJ1-1	CSVGRGTDTEAFF	TGCAGCGTTGGGAGGGGAACGGACACTGAAGCTTTCTTT
17	TRBV11-2	.	.	TRBJ1-2	CASSSTRGKYPNYGYTF	TGTGCCAGCAGCTCTACCAGGGGTAAATACCCTAACTATGGCTACACCTTC
16	TRBV1	.	.	TRBJ1-2	CTSSPDGGTANYGYTF	TGCACCAGCAGCCCAGACGGCGGGACAGCTAACTATGGCTACACCTTC
21	TRBV9	.	.	TRBJ2-5	CASSVGLPPVWSGTGEETQYF	TGTGCCAGCAGCGTAGGCCTGCCCCCCGTGTGGAGCGGTACAGGAGAAGAGACCCAGTACTTC
12	TRBV30	.	.	TRBJ2-7	CAWRGPGYEQYF	TGTGCCTGGAGGGGCCCGGGGTACGAGCAGTACTTC
18	TRBV5-4	.	.	TRBJ1-4	CASSLVVGGTTTNEKLFF	TGTGCCAGCAGCTTGGTGGTAGGTGGGACGACAACTAATGAAAAACTGTTTTTT
15	TRBV5-1	.	.	TRBJ1-5	CASSLEGGTNQPQHF	TGCGCCAGCAGCTTGGAGGGGGGCACCAATCAGCCCCAGCATTTT
15	TRBV7-2	.	TRBD2	TRBJ2-7	CASSPGLAGAYEQYF	TGTGCCAGCAGCCCCGGACTAGCGGGAGCGTACGAGCAGTACTTC
17	TRBV27	.	TRBD2	TRBJ2-7	CASTPVRAGVTSYEQYF	TGTGCCAGCACCCCAGTTAGAGCGGGGGTGACGTCCTACGAGCAGTACTTC
17	TRBV19	.	TRBD2	TRBJ2-1	CASSALTSGSRGNEQFF	TGTGCCAGTAGTGCCCTAACTAGCGGGAGTAGGGGCAATGAGCAGTTCTTC
15	TRBV6-5	.	TRBD1	TRBJ1-1	CASSYATGVGTEAFF	TGTGCCAGCAGTTACGCCACAGGGGTTGGAACTGAAGCTTTCTTT
17	TRBV14	.	TRBD2	TRBJ2-1	CASSQDLTGGPIDEQFF	TGTGCCAGCAGCCAAGATCTAACGGGAGGGCCTATAGATGAGCAGTTCTTC
17	TRBV11-2	.	TRBD1	TRBJ2-7	CASSLEGPRGWRDEQYF	TGTGCCAGCAGCTTAGAGGGTCCCAGGGGGTGGCGGGACGAGCAGTACTTC
14	TRBV5-8	once	.	TRBJ2-7	CASSFTRGSDEQYF	TGTGCCAGCAGCTTCACCCGGGGGTCGGACGAGCAGTACTTC
15	TRBV11-1	.	TRBD2	TRBJ2-7	CASSHLAGGTYEQYF	TGTGCCAGCAGCCACCTCGCGGGAGGCACCTACGAGCAGTACTTC
15	TRBV15	.	.	TRBJ2-7	CATSRDRDGTYEQYF	TGTGCCACCAGCAGAGACCGGGACGGAACCTACGAGCAGTACTTC
17	TRBV21-1	.	.	TRBJ2-7	CASSKAPSGGYPYEQYF	TGTGCCAGCAGCAAAGCCCCCAGCGGGGGCTATCCCTACGAGCAGTACTTC
12	TRBV18	.	.	TRBJ1-4	CASSPMREKLFF	TGTGCCAGCTCACCAATGAGGGAAAAACTGTTTTTT
15	TRBV5-1	once	TRBD1	TRBJ2-1	CASSSGDRGRNEQFF	TGCGCCAGCAGCTCCGGGGACAGGGGGCGAAATGAGCAGTTCTTC
14	TRBV5-1	.	.	TRBJ2-6	CASSENSGANVLTF	TGCGCCAGCAGCGAAAACTCTGGGGCCAACGTCCTGACTTTC
17	TRBV28	.	.	TRBJ2-7	CASSFSLGGQGSYEQYF	TGTGCCAGCAGTTTTTCCCTGGGCGGTCAGGGGAGCTACGAGCAGTACTTC
14	TRBV5-1	.	.	TRBJ1-1	CASSLAQATTEAFF	TGCGCCAGCAGCTTGGCACAGGCTACCACTGAAGCTTTCTTT
17	TRBV19	.	.	TRBJ2-1	CASSGRQRTHTYNEQFF	TGTGCCAGTAGTGGCCGCCAAAGGACACACACTTACAATGAGCAGTTCTTC